This T cell receptor beta chain was sequenced for a study of vaccination and CD4 T cells after COVID-19. Study as a whole: By nasal swab PCR, the convalescent patients were SARS-CoV-2 positive, with several mild cases and one severe. Study-wide points: Only after vaccination were a median about 90% of convalescents' reactive clones seen. In convalescent patients, 304 of 307 vaccine-specific clones were mono-reactive for SARS-CoV-2 spike.

Time point: late sampling 161 to 241 days after vaccination in three convalescent patients. As regards this clonotype: Its specificity is unknown.

The CDR3 has 15 residues. V trimming: 4 bases; J trimming: 3 bases; junction bases outside the gene matches: 5. The germline V gene encodes CDR1 DFQATT and CDR2 SNEGSKA (reference sequence). TCRdb passed the PCR reads through MiXCR, listing each CDR3 protein once. Of 25,000 to 35,000 distinct CDR3 sequences listed, 49% are singletons. The receptor comes from a human donor who had recovered from COVID-19. The chain is built from TRBV20-1 and TRBJ2-3; 12 bases are a match to TRBD2. Sequenced here: CD4+ T cells from blood, sampled about 7 months after SARS-CoV-2 vaccination. The CDR3 loop is CSANGLAGLTDTQYF. The DNA for the CDR3 is TGCAGTGCTAACGGACTAGCGGGACTTACAGATACGCAGTATTTT.